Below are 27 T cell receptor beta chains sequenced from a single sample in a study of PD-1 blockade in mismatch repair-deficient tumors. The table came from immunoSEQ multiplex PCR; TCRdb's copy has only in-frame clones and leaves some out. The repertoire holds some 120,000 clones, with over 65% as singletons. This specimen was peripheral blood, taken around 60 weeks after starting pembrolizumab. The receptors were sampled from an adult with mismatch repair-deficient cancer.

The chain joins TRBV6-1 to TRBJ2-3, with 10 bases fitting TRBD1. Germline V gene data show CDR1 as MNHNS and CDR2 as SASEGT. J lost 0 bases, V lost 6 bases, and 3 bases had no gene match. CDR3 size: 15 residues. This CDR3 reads CASSDRGPSTDTQYF. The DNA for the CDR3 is TGTGCCAGCAGCGACAGGGGGCCTAGCACAGATACGCAGTATTTT.

The CDR3 region has the DNA TGTGCCAGCAGCGTAAGCGGGAGGGCCGGGTCAACAGATACGCAGTATTTT. It is translated as CASSVSGRAGSTDTQYF. The rearrangement links TRBV9 to TRBJ2-3; TRBD2 aligns across 10 bases. The CDR3 runs to 17 residues. Germline assignment: CDR1 SGDLS and CDR2 YYNGEE. J gave up 3 bases and V 1 base, and 8 bases lay outside the gene matches.

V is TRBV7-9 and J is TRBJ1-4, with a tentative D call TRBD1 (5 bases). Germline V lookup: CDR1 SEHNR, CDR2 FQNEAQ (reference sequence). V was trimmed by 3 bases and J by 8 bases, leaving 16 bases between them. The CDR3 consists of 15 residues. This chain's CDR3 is CASSFLRGNGEKLFF. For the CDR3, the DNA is TGTGCCAGCAGCTTTCTCCGGGGGAATGGCGAAAAACTGTTTTTT.

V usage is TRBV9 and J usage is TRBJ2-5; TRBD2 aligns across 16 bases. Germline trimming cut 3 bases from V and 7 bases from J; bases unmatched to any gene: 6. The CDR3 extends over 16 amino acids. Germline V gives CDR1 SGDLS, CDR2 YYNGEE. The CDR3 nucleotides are TGTGCCAGCAGCGCGGGGACTAGCGGGAGGGTGGGGACCCAGTACTTC. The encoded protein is CASSAGTSGRVGTQYF.

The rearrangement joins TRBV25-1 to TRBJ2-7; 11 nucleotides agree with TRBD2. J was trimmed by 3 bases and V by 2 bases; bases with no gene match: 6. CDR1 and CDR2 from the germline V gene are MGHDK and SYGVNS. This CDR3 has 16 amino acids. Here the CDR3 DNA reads TGTGCCAGCAGTGAAGGACACGGGACTAGCGGCTACGAGCAGTACTTC. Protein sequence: CASSEGHGTSGYEQYF.

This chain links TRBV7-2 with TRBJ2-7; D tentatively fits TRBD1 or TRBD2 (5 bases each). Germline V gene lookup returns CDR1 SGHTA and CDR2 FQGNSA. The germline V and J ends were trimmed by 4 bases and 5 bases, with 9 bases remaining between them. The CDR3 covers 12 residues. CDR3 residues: CASSWDRDEQYF. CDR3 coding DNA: TGTGCCAGCAGCTGGGACCGGGACGAGCAGTACTTC.

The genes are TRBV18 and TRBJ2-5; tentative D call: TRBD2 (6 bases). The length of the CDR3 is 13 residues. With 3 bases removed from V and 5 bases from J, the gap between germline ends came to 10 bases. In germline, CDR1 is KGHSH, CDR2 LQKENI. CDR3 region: CASSPPEGETQYF. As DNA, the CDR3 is TGTGCCAGCTCACCCCCGGAGGGTGAGACCCAGTACTTC.

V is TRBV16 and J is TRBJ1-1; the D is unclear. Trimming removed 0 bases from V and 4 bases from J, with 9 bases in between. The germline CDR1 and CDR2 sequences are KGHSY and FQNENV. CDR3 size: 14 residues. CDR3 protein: CASSQSRGITEAFF. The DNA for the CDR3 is TGTGCCAGCAGCCAATCGCGAGGAATCACTGAAGCTTTCTTT.

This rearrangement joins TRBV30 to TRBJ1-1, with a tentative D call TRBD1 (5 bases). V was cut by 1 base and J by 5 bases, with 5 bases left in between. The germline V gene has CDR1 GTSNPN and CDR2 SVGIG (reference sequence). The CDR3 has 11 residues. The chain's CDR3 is CAWSGTTEAFF. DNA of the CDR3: TGTGCCTGGAGTGGGACAACTGAAGCTTTCTTT.

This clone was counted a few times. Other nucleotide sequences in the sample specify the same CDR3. The CDR3, as DNA: TGTGCCAGCAGCTTACGGGGGGGCAATGAGCAGTTCTTC. Translation gives CASSLRGGNEQFF. The rearrangement uses TRBV7-2 and TRBJ2-1; 8 bases fit TRBD2. The germline V gene encodes CDR1 SGHTA and CDR2 FQGNSA. V dropped 2 bases and J dropped 6; count of bases not matched to a gene: 0. CDR3 length: 13 residues.

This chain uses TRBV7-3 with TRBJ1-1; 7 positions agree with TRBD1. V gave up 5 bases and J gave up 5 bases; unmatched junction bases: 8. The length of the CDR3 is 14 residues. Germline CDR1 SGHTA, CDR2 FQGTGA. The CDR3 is CASSRSDRATEAFF. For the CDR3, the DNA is TGTGCCAGCAGCAGATCCGACAGGGCAACTGAAGCTTTCTTT.

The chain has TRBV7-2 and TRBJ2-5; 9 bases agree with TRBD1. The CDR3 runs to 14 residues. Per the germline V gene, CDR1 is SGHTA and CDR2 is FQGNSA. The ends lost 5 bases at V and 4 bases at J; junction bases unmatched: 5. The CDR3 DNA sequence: TGTGCCAGCAGCCGATACAGGGGGCGAGAGACCCAGTACTTC. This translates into CASSRYRGRETQYF.

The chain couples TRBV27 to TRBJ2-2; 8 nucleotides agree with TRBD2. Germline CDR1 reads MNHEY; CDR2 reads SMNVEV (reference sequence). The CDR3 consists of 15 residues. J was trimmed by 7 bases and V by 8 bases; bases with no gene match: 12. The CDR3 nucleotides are TGTGCCAGCGGTAGCAGCGGGAGAGGATTCGGGGAGCTGTTTTTT. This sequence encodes CASGSSGRGFGELFF.

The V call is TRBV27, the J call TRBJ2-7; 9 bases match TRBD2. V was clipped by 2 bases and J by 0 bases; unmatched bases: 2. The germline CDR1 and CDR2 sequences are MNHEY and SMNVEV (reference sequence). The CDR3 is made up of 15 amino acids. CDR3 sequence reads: CASSLAGGLSYEQYF. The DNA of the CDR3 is TGTGCCAGCAGTTTAGCGGGAGGGCTCTCCTACGAGCAGTACTTC.

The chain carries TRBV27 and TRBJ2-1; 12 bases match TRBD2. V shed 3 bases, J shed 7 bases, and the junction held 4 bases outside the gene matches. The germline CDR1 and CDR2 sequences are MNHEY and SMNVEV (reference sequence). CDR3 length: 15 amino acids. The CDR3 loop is CASSLTSGSRNEQFF. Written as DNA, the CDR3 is TGTGCCAGCAGTTTGACTAGCGGGAGTAGGAATGAGCAGTTCTTC.

CDR3 sequence reads: CASSQDPSGISYNEQFF. The DNA for the CDR3 is TGCGCCAGCAGCCAAGACCCTTCGGGAATATCCTACAATGAGCAGTTCTTC. The rearrangement links TRBV4-1 to TRBJ2-1; tentative D call: TRBD2 (5 bases). Germline CDR1 is MGHRA and CDR2 is YSYEKL. The CDR3 totals 17 residues. Trimming removed 0 bases from V and 1 base from J, with 13 bases in between.

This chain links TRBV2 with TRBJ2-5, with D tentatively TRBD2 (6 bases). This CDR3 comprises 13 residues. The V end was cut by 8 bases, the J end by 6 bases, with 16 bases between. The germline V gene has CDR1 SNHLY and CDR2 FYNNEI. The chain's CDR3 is CASEMVGGQTQYF. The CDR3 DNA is TGTGCCAGCGAGATGGTGGGGGGTCAGACCCAGTACTTC.

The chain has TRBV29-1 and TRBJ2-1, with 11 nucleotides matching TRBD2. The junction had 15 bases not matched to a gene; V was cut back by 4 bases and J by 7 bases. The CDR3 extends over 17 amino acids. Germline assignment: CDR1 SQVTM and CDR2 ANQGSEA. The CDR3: CSVARLKLAGVGNEQFF. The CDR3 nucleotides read TGCAGCGTTGCCCGACTGAAACTAGCGGGAGTAGGGAATGAGCAGTTCTTC.

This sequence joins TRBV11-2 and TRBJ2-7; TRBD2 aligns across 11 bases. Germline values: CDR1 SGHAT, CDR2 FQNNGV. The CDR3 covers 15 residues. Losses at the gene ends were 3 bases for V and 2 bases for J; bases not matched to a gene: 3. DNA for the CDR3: TGTGCCAGCAGCTTTGAACTAGCGGGAGCCTACGAGCAGTACTTC. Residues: CASSFELAGAYEQYF.

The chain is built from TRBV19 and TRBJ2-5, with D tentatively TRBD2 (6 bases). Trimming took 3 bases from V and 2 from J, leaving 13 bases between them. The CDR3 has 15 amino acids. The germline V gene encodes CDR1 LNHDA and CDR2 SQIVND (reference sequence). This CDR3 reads CASSILGLSQETQYF. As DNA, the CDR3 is TGTGCCAGTAGTATTTTGGGACTTTCGCAAGAGACCCAGTACTTC.

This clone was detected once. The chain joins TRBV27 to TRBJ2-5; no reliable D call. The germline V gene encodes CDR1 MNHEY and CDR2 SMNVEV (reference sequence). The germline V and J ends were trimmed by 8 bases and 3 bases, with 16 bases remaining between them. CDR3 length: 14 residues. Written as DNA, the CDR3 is TGTGCCAGCTGCGAGTTTTTGGGTAAAGAGACCCAGTACTTC. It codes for CASCEFLGKETQYF.

CDR3 amino acids: CASNPLEATGYEQYF. CDR3 in DNA: TGTGCCAGCAACCCTTTGGAAGCCACCGGTTACGAGCAGTACTTC. This chain uses TRBV6-6 with TRBJ2-7; D gene uncertain. Trimming took off 7 bases at V and 4 bases at J, with 20 bases between the two ends. Germline values: CDR1 MNHNY, CDR2 SVGAGI (reference sequence). This CDR3 contains 15 residues.

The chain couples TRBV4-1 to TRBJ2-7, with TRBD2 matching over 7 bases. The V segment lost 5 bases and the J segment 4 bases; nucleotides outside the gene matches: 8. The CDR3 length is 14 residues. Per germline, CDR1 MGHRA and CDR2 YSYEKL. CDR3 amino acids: CASSSVGLLYEQYF. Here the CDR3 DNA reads TGCGCCAGCAGCTCCGTGGGACTATTGTACGAGCAGTACTTC.

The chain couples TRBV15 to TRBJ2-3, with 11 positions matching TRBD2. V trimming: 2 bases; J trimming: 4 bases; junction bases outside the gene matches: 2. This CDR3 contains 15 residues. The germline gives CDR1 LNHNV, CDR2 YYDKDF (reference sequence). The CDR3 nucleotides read TGTGCCACCAGCAGACTAGCGGGAGGCTCAGATACGCAGTATTTT. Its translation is CATSRLAGGSDTQYF. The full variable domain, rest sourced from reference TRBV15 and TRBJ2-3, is DAMVIQNPRYQVTQFGKPVTLSCSQTLNHNVMYWYQQKSSQAPKLLFHYYDKDFNNEADTPDNFQSRRPNTSFCFLDIRSPGLGDTAMYLCATSRLAGGSDTQYFGPGTRLTVL.

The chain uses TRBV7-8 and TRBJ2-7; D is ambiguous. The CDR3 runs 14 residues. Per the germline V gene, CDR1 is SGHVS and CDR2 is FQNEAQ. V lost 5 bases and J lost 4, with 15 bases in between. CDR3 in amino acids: CASSPTNVGYEQYF. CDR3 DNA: TGTGCCAGCAGCCCGACAAATGTTGGGTACGAGCAGTACTTC. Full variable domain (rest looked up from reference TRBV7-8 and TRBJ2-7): GAGVSQSPRYKVAKRGQDVALRCDPISGHVSLFWYQQALGQGPEFLTYFQNEAQLDKSGLPSDRFFAERPEGSVSTLKIQRTQQEDSAVYLCASSPTNVGYEQYFGPGTRLTVT.

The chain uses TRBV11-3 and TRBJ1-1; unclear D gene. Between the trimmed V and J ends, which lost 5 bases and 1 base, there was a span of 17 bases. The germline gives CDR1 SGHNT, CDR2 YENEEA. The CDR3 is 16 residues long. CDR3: CASSPAVARRNTEAFF. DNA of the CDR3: TGTGCCAGCAGCCCCGCCGTTGCCCGGAGGAACACTGAAGCTTTCTTT.

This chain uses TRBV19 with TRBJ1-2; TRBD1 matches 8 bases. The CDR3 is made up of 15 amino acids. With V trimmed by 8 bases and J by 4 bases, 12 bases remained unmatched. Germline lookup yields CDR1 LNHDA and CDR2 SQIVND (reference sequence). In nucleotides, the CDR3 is TGTGCCAGTCGGGGACAGGCGAGTTCGGCCTATGGCTACACCTTC. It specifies CASRGQASSAYGYTF.